This T cell receptor beta chain was identified in a study of radiation and T cells in renal cell carcinoma. Points from the study as a whole: Without pretreatment biopsies, baseline tumor clonotype presence was undetermined.

The V gene lost 1 base and the J gene lost 5 bases, with 11 bases spanning the gap. The V gene's germline CDR1 is MNHNS and CDR2 SASEGT. The CDR3 is 14 amino acids. The time point: blood 2 weeks post-SBRT. The treatment is: 15 Gy SBRT to primary tumor, nephrectomy 4 weeks later. Blood was sampled at baseline, 2 weeks and 4 weeks after SBRT. On this clone: The antigen remains unidentified.

Some clones are missing from TCRdb's copy, which holds only in-frame ones; the method was immunoSEQ multiplex PCR. The table lists some 130,000 clones, 70% to 90% of them singletons. The TCR originated in a woman aged 55-69 years with renal cell carcinoma. The sequencing here drew on blood, taken from a patient whose treatment included radiotherapy and nephrectomy. V is TRBV6-1 and J is TRBJ1-2, with a tentative D call TRBD1 (5 bases). DNA of the CDR3: TGTGCCAGCAGTGAAGGGGGGGGAAAATATGGCTACACCTTC. Encoded protein: CASSEGGGKYGYTF.